Presented here are 30 T cell receptor beta chains from one specimen sequenced in a study of T-cell reconstitution after alpha-beta-depleted transplantation in children. Construction of the TCRbeta library involved unique molecular identifiers. One entry per CDR3 protein results from TCRdb running MiXCR on the PCR reads. This sample yields 260,000 or so distinct CDR3 sequences, of which about 12% are seen a single time; about 2.6% belongs to the top ten. The specimen was PBMCs from the stem cell graft donor, collected from the stem cell graft. The receptors stem from a human donor who donated a stem cell graft to a child with acute lymphoblastic leukemia.

The chain joins TRBV20-1 to TRBJ1-2; no definite D call. This CDR3 is built from 16 residues. Germline values: CDR1 DFQATT, CDR2 SNEGSKA (reference sequence). Between the trimmed V and J ends, which lost 0 bases and 5 bases, there was a span of 19 bases. CDR3 region: CSARDRPTGGGYGYTF. CDR3 nucleotide sequence: TGCAGTGCTAGAGATCGCCCGACGGGCGGTGGGTATGGCTACACCTTC.

The sample holds many counts of this clonotype. The chain joins TRBV5-1 to TRBJ2-5; tentatively, D is TRBD2 (7 bases). The V and J ends lost 0 bases and 4 bases respectively, with 13 bases between them. CDR3 length: 15 residues. CDR1 SGHRS and CDR2 YFSETQ come from the germline V gene. CDR3 sequence (DNA): TGCGCCAGCAGCTTGGACCTCGGGGGGCTAGAGACCCAGTACTTC. This translates into CASSLDLGGLETQYF.

About this clonotype: Since a much larger clone is just one base distant, this may be a read error. The chain couples TRBV28 to TRBJ1-2; TRBD1 might be the D (6 bases). CDR1 MDHEN and CDR2 SYDVKM come from the germline V gene. The CDR3 runs to 14 residues. CDR3 DNA sequence: TGTCCCAGCACCAAACCCGGACAGACCTATGGCTACACCTTC. Amino acid sequence: CPSTKPGQTYGYTF.

This clonotype was observed at least ten times. The chain is built from TRBV7-9 and TRBJ1-2; D ambiguous. The germline CDR1 and CDR2 sequences are SEHNR and FQNEAQ (reference sequence). V was clipped by 7 bases and J by 4 bases, with 13 bases between them. This CDR3 region has 13 residues. The CDR3 reads CASTPQDGYGYTF. CDR3 sequence (DNA): TGTGCCAGCACCCCCCAGGACGGCTATGGCTACACCTTC. Complete variable domain (other parts from reference TRBV7-9 and TRBJ1-2): DTGVSQNPRHKITKRGQNVTFRCDPISEHNRLYWYRQTLGQGPEFLTYFQNEAQLEKSRLLSDRFSAERPKGSFSTLEIQRTEQGDSAMYLCASTPQDGYGYTFGSGTRLTVV.

This clonotype was counted ten times or more. V usage is TRBV29-1 and J usage is TRBJ2-5; D may be TRBD2 (7 bases). V lost 7 bases and J 0 bases, leaving 12 bases between the germline ends. Germline V gene lookup returns CDR1 SQVTM and CDR2 ANQGSEA. The CDR3 runs to 13 residues. This chain's CDR3 is CSAWGGHQETQYF. The CDR3 nucleotides read TGCAGCGCTTGGGGGGGCCACCAAGAGACCCAGTACTTC. Complete variable domain (other parts from reference TRBV29-1 and TRBJ2-5): SAVISQKPSRDICQRGTSLTIQCQVDSQVTMMFWYRQQPGQSLTLIATANQGSEATYESGFVIDKFPISRPNLTFSTLTVSNMSPEDSSIYLCSAWGGHQETQYFGPGTRLLVL.

This clonotype has at least ten counts. This rearrangement joins TRBV20-1 to TRBJ2-7; the D is unclear. The CDR3 covers 14 residues. Looked up from germline, CDR1 is DFQATT and CDR2 is SNEGSKA (reference sequence). Trimming removed 0 bases at V and 5 bases at J, with 14 bases between. CDR3 coding DNA: TGCAGTGCTAGAGATGGAAGGGTTCCGGACGAGCAGTACTTC. Residues: CSARDGRVPDEQYF.

This clonotype was observed many times. J is TRBJ2-3 and V is TRBV27; D possibly matches TRBD1 or TRBD2 (7 bases each). This CDR3 spans 17 amino acids. CDR1 MNHEY and CDR2 SMNVEV come from the germline V gene (reference sequence). The V end lost 5 bases, the J end lost 3 bases, and 21 bases lay between the germline ends. This CDR3 is CASSPPLAGGATDTQYF. The CDR3 DNA sequence: TGTGCCAGCAGTCCCCCTCTGGCAGGGGGGGCTACAGATACGCAGTATTTT.

The CDR3 DNA is TGTGCCAGCAGCATCCAGACCTACGAGCAGTACTTC. This sequence encodes CASSIQTYEQYF. This rearrangement joins TRBV7-9 to TRBJ2-7; D gene uncertain. Germline V gene data show CDR1 as SEHNR and CDR2 as FQNEAQ (reference sequence). This CDR3 is built from 12 residues. V was pared by 5 bases and J by 2 bases, with 7 bases between.

With regard to this clonotype: A clone one base away is much larger, so this may be a read error. The V gene is TRBV4-3, the J gene TRBJ2-7; possibly TRBD1 for D (5 bases). The CDR3 runs to 12 residues. Germline CDR1 LGHNA, CDR2 YSLEER. The CDR3 region has the DNA TGCGCCAGCAGCCTCTGGGGCTACGAGAAGTACTTC. This sequence encodes CASSLWGYEKYF.

This clonotype came up many times. This sequence joins TRBV28 and TRBJ2-3; D uncertain. Trimming left V 10 bases short and J 0 bases short, with 17 bases between. Germline V gives CDR1 MDHEN, CDR2 SYDVKM. This CDR3 region has 15 residues. This chain's CDR3 is CATLRSFSSTDTQYF. CDR3 sequence (DNA): TGTGCCACTCTAAGGAGTTTTTCTAGCACAGATACGCAGTATTTT.

V gene TRBV28 combines with J gene TRBJ1-1; D is undetermined. The V gene's germline CDR1 is MDHEN and CDR2 SYDVKM. The CDR3 has 12 residues. Trimming removed 2 bases from V and 5 bases from J, with 6 bases in between. The CDR3 here is CASSLMQTEAFF. The DNA for the CDR3 is TGTGCCAGCAGTTTAATGCAAACTGAAGCTTTCTTT.

This clonotype was seen repeatedly, ten times or more. The rearrangement uses TRBV20-1 and TRBJ2-5; 8 bases map to TRBD2. V lost 1 base to trimming and J lost 2 bases; unmatched junction nucleotides: 6. The germline gives CDR1 DFQATT, CDR2 SNEGSKA (reference sequence). The CDR3 runs 15 residues. The DNA of the CDR3 is TGCAGTGCTAGAGGAACTAGCGGAAGACAAGAGACCCAGTACTTC. Translated, it gives CSARGTSGRQETQYF.

Comment on this clonotype: Since a much larger clone is just one base distant, this may be a read error. As DNA, the CDR3 is TGTGCCATCAGCCCGGGACTACAGTACGAGCAGTACTTC. Protein product: CAISPGLQYEQYF. The chain employs TRBV6-1 and TRBJ2-7; 7 bases fit TRBD2. This CDR3 is built from 13 residues. The junction had 10 bases not matched to a gene; V was cut back by 10 bases and J by 4 bases. The germline V gene has CDR1 MNHNS and CDR2 SASEGT.

This clonotype was counted ten times or more. The rearrangement uses TRBV5-1 and TRBJ2-2; D unclear. This CDR3 region has 14 residues. CDR1 SGHRS and CDR2 YFSETQ come from the germline V gene. The ends were cut back, 3 bases at V and 7 bases at J, with 13 bases in the middle. The CDR3 sequence: CASSSGSLGGELFF. CDR3 DNA sequence: TGCGCCAGCAGCTCCGGTAGCCTGGGCGGGGAGCTGTTTTTT.

On this clonotype: An end of the junction does not agree with germline; a read error may underlie this. This CDR3 is CAISLVRAGGSYNEQFF. CDR3 nucleotide sequence: TGTGCCATCAGCTTGGTGAGAGCGGGGGGCTCCTACAATGAGCAGTTCTTC. V usage is TRBV5-6 and J usage is TRBJ2-1, with TRBD2 matching over 9 bases. This CDR3 spans 17 amino acids. The V gene's germline CDR1 is SGHDT and CDR2 YYEEEE.

This clonotype was recorded many times. CDR3 loop: CASTRQVGQPQHF. As DNA, the CDR3 is TGTGCCAGCACTCGACAGGTGGGTCAACCCCAGCATTTT. The chain recombines TRBV6-5 with TRBJ1-5; a possible D gene is TRBD1 (6 bases). The ends were cut back, 7 bases at V and 10 bases at J, with 17 bases in the middle. The CDR3 contains 13 residues. The germline gives CDR1 MNHEY, CDR2 SVGAGI.

This clonotype appeared many times. One end of the junction is discordant with germline, which a read error may explain. The chain links TRBV20-1 to TRBJ1-6, with D uncertain. Looked up from germline, CDR1 is DFQATT and CDR2 is SNEGSKA (reference sequence). The CDR3 loop spans 13 amino acids. This CDR3 is CSARVGSGSPLHF. In DNA form, the CDR3 reads TGCAGTGCAAGAGTGGGGTCGGGCTCACCCCTCCACTTT.

The CDR3 spells CASSVDRGGTYNEQFF. Here the CDR3 DNA reads TGTGCCAGCAGCGTAGATAGAGGGGGGACCTACAATGAGCAGTTCTTC. The rearrangement joins TRBV9 to TRBJ2-1; D may correspond to TRBD1 or TRBD2 (6 bases each). Trimming took off 0 bases at V and 2 bases at J, with 12 bases between the two ends. Germline V gives CDR1 SGDLS, CDR2 YYNGEE. This CDR3 region has 16 residues.

A remark on this clonotype: Possible read error: a much larger clone is one base away. The V and J genes are TRBV25-1 and TRBJ2-1; the D gene is possibly TRBD2 (5 bases). The CDR3 spans 17 residues. Per germline, CDR1 MGHDK and CDR2 SYGVNS. The CDR3 is CASSPREYRRAHNEHFF. The CDR3 DNA reads as TGTGCCAGCAGTCCACGTGAATATCGGCGGGCCCACAATGAGCATTTCTTC.

The table lists this clonotype with many counts. The chain combines TRBV5-1 with TRBJ2-1; TRBD1 is a possible D gene (6 bases). Trimming cost V 2 bases and J 8 bases, with 20 bases left between them. Germline CDR1 SGHRS, CDR2 YFSETQ. CDR3 length equals 16 residues. The CDR3 DNA follows: TGCGCCAGCAGCTTAGTTACAGGGCCCCGAGATGATGAGCAGTTCTTC. This gives the protein CASSLVTGPRDDEQFF.

This clonotype has ten or more counts. V gene TRBV15 combines with J gene TRBJ2-5, with TRBD2 matching 11 bases. Germline V CDR1 and CDR2: LNHNV, YYDKDF (reference sequence). Unmatched junction bases numbered 11, after V lost 5 bases and J lost 3 bases. This CDR3 contains 17 residues. CDR3 sequence: CATSGNLLAGAEETQYF. CDR3 in DNA: TGTGCCACCAGCGGGAACTTACTAGCGGGAGCGGAAGAGACCCAGTACTTC.

This clonotype has ten or more counts. J is TRBJ1-5 and V is TRBV19; 8 bases map to TRBD1. The CDR3 is 15 amino acids. Germline-derived CDR1 and CDR2 are LNHDA and SQIVND (reference sequence). After removal of 6 bases from V and 6 bases from J, the junction contained 10 bases not matched to a gene. The CDR3 region has the DNA TGTGCCAGTAGGGAACAGGACAGGGCAGGTCAGCCCCAGCATTTT. Encoded protein: CASREQDRAGQPQHF.

The chain links TRBV13 to TRBJ2-1; either TRBD1 or TRBD2 may fit D (6 bases each). V was shortened by 5 bases and J by 5 bases, with 13 bases between the two germline ends. The CDR3 contains 14 residues. The germline gives CDR1 PRHDT, CDR2 FYEKMQ (reference sequence). This CDR3 reads CASSRRDTHNEQFF. The CDR3 bases are TGTGCCAGCAGCCGGCGGGACACTCACAATGAGCAGTTCTTC.

This clonotype has more than one count but fewer than ten. The gene calls are TRBV11-2 and TRBJ2-1, with a tentative D call TRBD1 (5 bases). CDR1 is SGHAT, CDR2 FQNNGV, per germline. The CDR3 length is 14 residues. Trimming took 2 bases from V and 7 from J, leaving 12 bases between them. CDR3: CASSLSVGRNEQFF. As DNA, the CDR3 is TGTGCCAGCAGCTTATCAGTGGGGCGGAATGAGCAGTTCTTC. Full variable domain (missing parts from reference TRBV11-2 and TRBJ2-1): EAGVAQSPRYKIIEKRQSVAFWCNPISGHATLYWYQQILGQGPKLLIQFQNNGVVDDSQLPKDRFSAERLKGVDSTLKIQPAKLEDSAVYLCASSLSVGRNEQFFGPGTRLTVL.

This clonotype was picked up many times. The chain links TRBV29-1 to TRBJ2-3; TRBD1 matches 7 bases. The length of the CDR3 is 13 residues. Trimming took 4 bases from V and 2 from J; bases not matched to a gene: 3. Germline CDR1 is SQVTM and CDR2 is ANQGSEA. The CDR3 loop is CSVGQGYTDTQYF. The CDR3 coding sequence is TGCAGCGTTGGACAGGGTTACACAGATACGCAGTATTTT.

This clonotype was detected many times. This chain uses TRBV28 with TRBJ1-3; D perhaps matches TRBD1 (5 bases). The CDR3 has 16 amino acids. V gave up 6 bases and J gave up 0 bases, with 15 bases separating them. Germline V CDR1 and CDR2: MDHEN, SYDVKM. CDR3 region: CASSRDRQTSGNTIYF. DNA for the CDR3: TGTGCCAGCAGCCGTGACAGACAAACCTCTGGAAACACCATATATTTT.

The CDR3 loop reads CASSLETIREEQFF. The CDR3 nucleotides read TGCGCCAGCAGCTTGGAAACCATTAGGGAGGAGCAGTTCTTC. The chain links TRBV5-1 to TRBJ2-1; a weak D match, TRBD2 (5 bases). This CDR3 region has 14 residues. V lost 0 bases and J lost 10, with 14 bases in between. Germline V gene sequence: CDR1 SGHRS, CDR2 YFSETQ.

This clonotype was counted ten times or more. The chain couples TRBV24-1 to TRBJ2-2; 7 nucleotides agree with TRBD1. This CDR3 contains 17 residues. V was pared by 1 base and J by 4 bases, with 8 bases of the junction left unmatched. Per the germline V gene, CDR1 is KGHDR and CDR2 is SFDVKD. CDR3 nucleotide sequence: TGTGCCACCAGTGATTTAAGAGGGGGCTCGGGCACCGGGGAGCTGTTTTTT. Translating it yields CATSDLRGGSGTGELFF.

This clonotype was seen more than once but under ten times. The chain couples TRBV6-1 to TRBJ1-5, with D perhaps TRBD1 (5 bases). CDR1 and CDR2 from the germline V gene are MNHNS and SASEGT. The CDR3 extends over 14 amino acids. The V end was cut by 7 bases, the J end by 1 base, with 11 bases between. CDR3 residues: CASTRGESNQPQHF. In DNA, the CDR3 is TGTGCCAGCACGAGGGGCGAGAGCAATCAGCCCCAGCATTTT.

At least ten counts were recorded for this clonotype. The chain recombines TRBV4-3 with TRBJ1-2; 9 bases line up with TRBD1. The germline V gene has CDR1 LGHNA and CDR2 YSLEER. CDR3 length: 15 residues. The J segment lost 6 bases and the V segment lost 4 bases, leaving 9 bases of the junction unmatched. In DNA, the CDR3 is TGCGCCAGCAGCCCTCCCCACACAGGGGGCGATGGCTACACCTTC. Its translation is CASSPPHTGGDGYTF.